Listed here are 29 T cell receptor beta chains from one sample, sequenced in a study of shared clonotypes between healthy human individuals. The repertoire was sequenced with immunoSEQ multiplex PCR; TCRdb's copy has only in-frame clones and lacks some. The profile shows fewer than 350,000 clones, roughly 84% of them singletons. Material: memory CD8+ T cells sorted from blood. Subset noted: CD45RO+ cells pooled with CCR7-negative TemRA cells. The receptors come from a young man in good health.

V and J are TRBV10-1 and TRBJ2-4; D is ambiguous. This CDR3 is 13 amino acids long. Germline values: CDR1 WNHNN, CDR2 SYGVQD (reference sequence). V lost 4 bases to trimming and J lost 0 bases, with 4 bases between them. The CDR3, as DNA: TGCGCCAGCAGTGGACTAGCCAAAAACATTCAGTACTTC. The encoded protein is CASSGLAKNIQYF.

V is TRBV7-9 and J is TRBJ2-5, with 10 bases identical to TRBD2. Per germline, CDR1 SEHNR and CDR2 FQNEAQ (reference sequence). The CDR3 length is 17 residues. V shed 2 bases, J shed 5 bases, and the junction held 11 bases outside the gene matches. In nucleotides, the CDR3 is TGTGCCAGCAGCTTATGGGGGGAACTAGCGGGATTGGAGACCCAGTACTTC. Translating it yields CASSLWGELAGLETQYF.

The chain carries TRBV5-6 and TRBJ2-5, with a possible D match to TRBD2 (6 bases). V was cut by 4 bases and J by 2 bases, with 15 bases left in between. Germline V CDR1 and CDR2: SGHDT, YYEEEE. CDR3 length: 15 amino acids. The CDR3 DNA sequence: TGTGCCAGCAGCCCGTGGGGAGGACTTCAAGAGACCCAGTACTTC. Translation: CASSPWGGLQETQYF.

This sequence joins TRBV28 and TRBJ2-1, with D perhaps TRBD1 (6 bases). Germline lookup yields CDR1 MDHEN and CDR2 SYDVKM. The CDR3 is 14 residues long. Trimming took off 5 bases at V and 0 bases at J, with 8 bases between the two ends. The CDR3 sequence is CASSTRGSYNEQFF. In nucleotides, the CDR3 is TGTGCCAGCAGTACCAGGGGCTCCTACAATGAGCAGTTCTTC.

The rearrangement links TRBV4-3 to TRBJ2-4; D call uncertain. The germline V gene has CDR1 LGHNA and CDR2 YSLEER. Trimming removed 2 bases from V and 0 bases from J, with 17 bases in between. CDR3 length: 18 residues. For the CDR3, the DNA is TGCGCCAGCAGCCAATACAGTCATTTAGTCCCAGCCAAAAACATTCAGTACTTC. Translating it yields CASSQYSHLVPAKNIQYF.

This CDR3 is CASSGSLVSSYNEQFF. For the CDR3, the DNA is TGTGCCAGCAGTGGGAGTCTGGTAAGCTCCTACAATGAGCAGTTCTTC. This chain links TRBV6-4 with TRBJ2-1; the D is unclear. The CDR3 has 16 amino acids. CDR1 and CDR2 (germline): MRHNA, SNTAGT. V lost 4 bases and J 0 bases, leaving 13 bases between the germline ends.

This sequence joins TRBV5-1 and TRBJ2-5; 15 nucleotides align to TRBD2. The V segment lost 3 bases and the J segment 1 base; nucleotides outside the gene matches: 4. CDR3 size: 17 residues. The germline gives CDR1 SGHRS, CDR2 YFSETQ. CDR3 sequence (DNA): TGCGCCAGCAGCTGGGGGACTAGCGGGGGGCCCCAAGAGACCCAGTACTTC. Translation: CASSWGTSGGPQETQYF.

J is TRBJ2-5 and V is TRBV5-8; a weak D match, TRBD2 (6 bases). CDR3 length: 15 amino acids. CDR1 SGHTS and CDR2 YDEGEE come from the germline V gene. V was clipped by 2 bases and J by 3 bases, with 14 bases between them. DNA for the CDR3: TGTGCCAGCAGCTTCGAGTCAGGAGGGGAAGAGACCCAGTACTTC. Translated, it gives CASSFESGGEETQYF.

The chain is built from TRBV4-3 and TRBJ2-5; 9 bases map to TRBD2. Germline CDR1 and CDR2: LGHNA and YSLEER. Trimming removed 6 bases from V and 4 bases from J; junction bases left unmatched: 9. CDR3 size: 15 residues. The CDR3 is CASRGVAGDLETQYF. In nucleotides, the CDR3 is TGCGCCAGCAGGGGCGTAGCGGGAGATTTAGAGACCCAGTACTTC.

V is TRBV2 and J is TRBJ2-1, with 13 nucleotides matching TRBD2. The germline gives CDR1 SNHLY, CDR2 FYNNEI. The junction had 15 bases not matched to a gene; V was cut back by 5 bases and J by 8 bases. The CDR3 is 18 amino acids. For the CDR3, the DNA is TGTGCCAGCAGTTTATCCCCCACACTAGCGGGAGGGCCCGATGAGCAGTTCTTC. Its protein is CASSLSPTLAGGPDEQFF.

This chain uses TRBV5-1 with TRBJ2-5; D is unclear. The CDR3 has 14 amino acids. Per the germline V gene, CDR1 is SGHRS and CDR2 is YFSETQ. V shed 4 bases and J shed 4 bases, with 14 bases lying between them. In DNA, the CDR3 is TGCGCCAGCAGCACCGACGGGTTCGCAGAGACCCAGTACTTC. This sequence encodes CASSTDGFAETQYF.

The V and J genes are TRBV27 and TRBJ1-2; 10 bases are shared with TRBD1. Germline CDR1 reads MNHEY; CDR2 reads SMNVEV (reference sequence). The CDR3 consists of 15 residues. The ends lost 2 bases at V and 7 bases at J; junction bases unmatched: 7. CDR3 DNA: TGTGCCAGCAGTTTACTCCAGGACAGGGGGGGTGGCTACACCTTC. It codes for CASSLLQDRGGGYTF.

On this clone: Additional DNA sequences in this sample encode the identical CDR3. The rearrangement links TRBV5-1 to TRBJ2-7, with D tentatively TRBD2 (5 bases). Trimming took off 3 bases at V and 2 bases at J, with 6 bases between the two ends. The CDR3 covers 12 residues. Germline CDR1 SGHRS, CDR2 YFSETQ. The DNA for the CDR3 is TGCGCCAGCAGCTCGGGGACCTACGAGCAGTACTTC. Protein: CASSSGTYEQYF.

This clone appeared many times. V and J are TRBV6-1 and TRBJ2-6, with 7 nucleotides matching TRBD1. This CDR3 is built from 15 residues. V dropped 2 bases and J dropped 10; count of bases not matched to a gene: 8. Germline CDR1 reads MNHNS; CDR2 reads SASEGT. Here the CDR3 reads CASSEYQGEGNVLTF. The CDR3 bases are TGTGCCAGCAGTGAATACCAGGGGGAAGGAAACGTCCTGACTTTC.

This clone was seen repeatedly, ten times or more. V usage is TRBV10-2 and J usage is TRBJ2-2, with D perhaps matching TRBD1 or TRBD2 (6 bases each). This CDR3 has 17 residues. Deletions cut 8 bases from V and 3 bases from J, with 22 bases between. Germline-derived CDR1 and CDR2 are WSHSY and SAAADI. The CDR3 DNA reads TGCGCCAGCCAACCTACCCGGAGGGGGGCCGACACCGGGGAGCTGTTTTTT. Encoded protein: CASQPTRRGADTGELFF.

This chain connects TRBV5-5 to TRBJ2-7; 8 nucleotides agree with TRBD1. Losses at the gene ends were 4 bases for V and 2 bases for J; bases not matched to a gene: 5. The CDR3 has 14 residues. The germline V gene encodes CDR1 SGHKS and CDR2 YYEKEE (reference sequence). CDR3 coding DNA: TGTGCCAGCAGCCTGGGACAGGCAACCTACGAGCAGTACTTC. Protein sequence: CASSLGQATYEQYF. The variable domain in full, with the rest retrieved from reference TRBV5-5 and TRBJ2-7, is DAGVTQSPTHLIKTRGQQVTLRCSPISGHKSVSWYQQVLGQGPQFIFQYYEKEERGRGNFPDRFSARQFPNYSSELNVNALLLGDSALYLCASSLGQATYEQYFGPGTRLTVT.

The chain uses TRBV7-8 and TRBJ2-7; a weak D match, TRBD1 (5 bases). Trimming shortened V by 4 bases and J by 3 bases, and 13 bases separated the two germline ends. CDR1 and CDR2 from the germline V gene are SGHVS and FQNEAQ. The CDR3 spans 14 residues. The CDR3 DNA is TGTGCCAGCAGCTCGAATCAGGGTTACTACGAGCAGTACTTC. The encoded protein is CASSSNQGYYEQYF.

Written as DNA, the CDR3 is TGTGCCATCAGTGAGACATATACAGGTTACTATGGCTACACCTTC. Translating it yields CAISETYTGYYGYTF. The chain joins TRBV10-3 to TRBJ1-2; a possible D gene is TRBD1 (5 bases). V dropped 2 bases and J dropped 3 bases, with 13 bases sitting between them. The CDR3 covers 15 residues. Per the germline V gene, CDR1 is ENHRY and CDR2 is SYGVKD.

The chain links TRBV14 to TRBJ2-1; 8 bases align to TRBD2. The ends lost 3 bases at V and 10 bases at J; junction bases unmatched: 11. Looked up from germline, CDR1 is SGHDN and CDR2 is FVKESK. The CDR3 is 15 amino acids. The CDR3 nucleotides are TGTGCCAGCAGCCACCCGGGGGGGGCCCTCGGGGAGCAGTTCTTC. It is translated as CASSHPGGALGEQFF.

The chain uses TRBV29-1 and TRBJ2-1, with 10 bases aligning to TRBD2. Germline V gene data show CDR1 as SQVTM and CDR2 as ANQGSEA. The CDR3 sequence is 14 residues long. V dropped 6 bases and J dropped 5; count of bases not matched to a gene: 7. The DNA for the CDR3 is TGCAGCGTCGCGACTAGCGGGCGAAACAATGAGCAGTTCTTC. Residues: CSVATSGRNNEQFF.

The chain recombines TRBV6-5 with TRBJ1-1; no clear D gene. The CDR3 has 15 residues. Germline V gives CDR1 MNHEY, CDR2 SVGAGI. The V end was cut by 1 base, the J end by 1 base, with 10 bases between. The CDR3 region is CASSYFGPPNTEAFF. The CDR3 DNA reads TGTGCCAGCAGTTACTTCGGACCCCCGAACACTGAAGCTTTCTTT.

The V call is TRBV27, the J call TRBJ2-2, with 7 nucleotides matching TRBD2. Germline values: CDR1 MNHEY, CDR2 SMNVEV (reference sequence). The CDR3 length is 15 residues. V lost 3 bases and J lost 1; bases outside the gene matches: 2. CDR3 sequence: CASSFGRLNTGELFF. DNA for the CDR3: TGTGCCAGCAGTTTCGGGAGGTTGAACACCGGGGAGCTGTTTTTT.

The CDR3 spells CASSAGTGSLETQYF. CDR3 nucleotides: TGTGCCAGCAGCGCCGGGACAGGGAGTTTGGAGACCCAGTACTTC. The V gene is TRBV9, the J gene TRBJ2-5; 9 nucleotides match TRBD1. Germline assignment: CDR1 SGDLS and CDR2 YYNGEE. With 3 bases clipped from V and 5 bases from J, the junction kept 8 bases outside the gene matches. The CDR3 extends over 15 amino acids.

The chain carries TRBV7-6 and TRBJ2-3; 7 positions agree with TRBD2. V lost 1 base, J lost 6 bases, and 7 bases stayed unmatched. The CDR3 spans 15 residues. CDR1 is SGHVS, CDR2 FNYEAQ, per germline. The CDR3 DNA reads as TGTGCCAGCAGCTTAGGGACTAGGGTGTCGGATACGCAGTATTTT. Its translation: CASSLGTRVSDTQYF.

The chain has TRBV6-6 and TRBJ1-1; D gene ambiguous. CDR3 length equals 11 residues. Trimming left V 0 bases short and J 8 bases short, with 4 bases between. Germline V lookup: CDR1 MNHNY, CDR2 SVGAGI (reference sequence). CDR3 in DNA: TGTGCCAGCAGTTACTCGTTCGAAGCTTTCTTT. The encoded protein is CASSYSFEAFF.

V usage is TRBV7-3 and J usage is TRBJ1-2, with 7 bases fitting TRBD1. The CDR3 extends over 14 amino acids. V gave up 5 bases and J gave up 5 bases; unmatched junction bases: 8. Germline-derived CDR1 and CDR2 are SGHTA and FQGTGA. The CDR3 protein is CASSPEARGYGYTF. DNA for the CDR3: TGTGCCAGCAGCCCAGAGGCCAGGGGGTATGGCTACACCTTC.

The chain is built from TRBV18 and TRBJ2-5, with a possible D match to TRBD2 (5 bases). V was trimmed by 5 bases and J by 4 bases, leaving 11 bases between them. CDR1 is KGHSH and CDR2 is LQKENI in the germline V gene. The CDR3 contains 13 residues. The CDR3 is CASSWRTPETQYF. CDR3 nucleotides: TGTGCCAGCTCATGGAGGACCCCAGAGACCCAGTACTTC.

This sequence joins TRBV6-1 and TRBJ2-7, with TRBD1 identical over 9 bases. Per the germline V gene, CDR1 is MNHNS and CDR2 is SASEGT. Germline trimming cut 6 bases from V and 3 bases from J; bases unmatched to any gene: 9. This CDR3 is built from 15 residues. CDR3 sequence reads: CASRGWGQGLYEQYF. The CDR3, as DNA: TGTGCCAGCAGAGGCTGGGGACAGGGCCTCTACGAGCAGTACTTC.

The V and J genes are TRBV28 and TRBJ2-1; possibly TRBD1 for D (5 bases). V gave up 3 bases and J gave up 5 bases, with 11 bases separating them. The CDR3 sequence is 14 residues long. Germline V lookup: CDR1 MDHEN, CDR2 SYDVKM. The CDR3: CASSFQGLDNEQFF. CDR3 nucleotide sequence: TGTGCCAGCAGTTTCCAGGGATTAGACAATGAGCAGTTCTTC.